Listed here are 25 T cell receptor beta chains from one sample, sequenced in a study of blood T cell repertoires in COVID-19. Measured with immunoSEQ multiplex PCR; TCRdb has only the in-frame clones, and not every one. Of roughly 250,000 clones detected, roughly 82% appear once; the ten largest clones hold more than 4.5%. Material for sequencing was peripheral blood. These receptors originate from a woman of 80 years or more with active or convalescent COVID-19.

The chain combines TRBV5-1 with TRBJ2-7, with 9 bases identical to TRBD1. The CDR3 runs 13 residues. The V gene end was trimmed by 4 bases and the J gene end by 9 bases; junction bases not matched to a gene: 8. Germline CDR1 reads SGHRS; CDR2 reads YFSETQ. DNA of the CDR3: TGCGCCAGCAGCGTGGGACAGGGAGAGGTGCAGTACTTC. Translated: CASSVGQGEVQYF.

This clone appeared once. This chain connects TRBV5-6 to TRBJ1-2; D possibly corresponds to TRBD1 (5 bases). The V gene's germline CDR1 is SGHDT and CDR2 YYEEEE. The CDR3 spans 14 residues. V shed 0 bases and J shed 5 bases, with 11 bases lying between them. CDR3 in amino acids: CASSLVGTRYGYTF. The CDR3 bases are TGTGCCAGCAGCTTGGTCGGGACTCGATATGGCTACACCTTC. The variable domain in full, completed from reference TRBV5-6 and TRBJ1-2, reads DAGVTQSPTHLIKTRGQQVTLRCSPKSGHDTVSWYQQALGQGPQFIFQYYEEEERQRGNFPDRFSGHQFPNYSSELNVNALLLGDSALYLCASSLVGTRYGYTFGSGTRLTVV.

The CDR3 coding sequence is TGCGCCAGCAGCTTACAGGGGAGTGATGAAAAACTGTTTTTT. It specifies CASSLQGSDEKLFF. This rearrangement joins TRBV5-1 to TRBJ1-4; 7 nucleotides line up with TRBD1. The CDR3 covers 14 residues. J gave up 6 bases and V 2 bases, and 4 bases lay outside the gene matches. Germline V CDR1 and CDR2: SGHRS, YFSETQ.

This chain joins TRBV5-1 and TRBJ1-2; no firm D call. Germline CDR1 SGHRS, CDR2 YFSETQ. With 0 bases removed from V and 3 bases from J, the gap between germline ends came to 9 bases. This CDR3 has 14 amino acids. CDR3 DNA: TGCGCCAGCAGCTTGGGGCAGACTGACTATGGCTACACCTTC. Its translation is CASSLGQTDYGYTF.

This clone was picked up one time. This chain uses TRBV21-1 with TRBJ1-6; TRBD1 is the table's D call and was not checked against the DNA. TRBV21-1 is marked as a pseudogene. The CDR3 has 18 residues. CDR3 sequence (DNA): TGTGCCAGCATCGCCTCCAGGGGGGGGACAGGCCCGCAGCCACCCCTCCACTTT. Amino acids: CASIASRGGTGPQPPLHF.

The rearrangement joins TRBV5-1 to TRBJ2-7; D is undetermined. Trimming removed 0 bases at V and 7 bases at J, with 14 bases between. CDR1 is SGHRS and CDR2 is YFSETQ in the germline V gene. The CDR3 runs to 14 residues. The CDR3 spells CASSLAAEAREQYF. DNA for the CDR3: TGCGCCAGCAGCTTGGCCGCAGAAGCGCGGGAGCAGTACTTC.

The chain uses TRBV24-1 and TRBJ2-2, with D possibly TRBD1 on 5 matching bases. This CDR3 spans 16 amino acids. Trimming took off 0 bases at V and 5 bases at J, with 12 bases between the two ends. Germline CDR1 is KGHDR and CDR2 is SFDVKD. CDR3 sequence reads: CATSDLGTGVTGELFF. The CDR3 DNA follows: TGTGCCACCAGTGATTTGGGTACAGGAGTGACCGGGGAGCTGTTTTTT.

This rearrangement joins TRBV5-1 to TRBJ1-4; possibly TRBD1 for D (5 bases). The CDR3 loop spans 13 amino acids. Germline V gives CDR1 SGHRS, CDR2 YFSETQ. V was pared by 5 bases and J by 5 bases, with 10 bases between. Here the CDR3 DNA reads TGCGCCAGCAGGACAGCTCCAAATGAAAAACTGTTTTTT. It encodes CASRTAPNEKLFF.

J is TRBJ2-1 and V is TRBV5-1, with 8 bases fitting TRBD2. From germline, CDR1 is SGHRS and CDR2 YFSETQ. This CDR3 comprises 12 residues. The junction had 5 bases not matched to a gene; V was cut back by 0 bases and J by 15 bases. The CDR3 reads CASSLASGYPFF. CDR3 coding DNA: TGCGCCAGCAGCTTGGCTAGCGGGTATCCGTTCTTC.

In this sample, this clone turned up once. The rearrangement joins TRBV20-1 to TRBJ1-5; perhaps TRBD1 as D (6 bases). Germline CDR1 reads DFQATT; CDR2 reads SNEGSKA (reference sequence). V was cut by 3 bases and J by 3 bases, with 21 bases left in between. The CDR3 runs 17 residues. The CDR3 DNA follows: TGCAGTGCTAGTTTACAGGGTTCCCCGAACCCCAATCAGCCCCAGCATTTT. This translates into CSASLQGSPNPNQPQHF.

A few counts support this clone. V is TRBV27 and J is TRBJ1-1, with D tentatively TRBD1 (5 bases). The CDR3 consists of 13 residues. V lost 7 bases, J lost 3 bases, and 12 bases lay in between. CDR1 MNHEY and CDR2 SMNVEV come from the germline V gene (reference sequence). The CDR3 region is CASTSWGDTEAFF. CDR3 sequence (DNA): TGTGCCAGCACCTCCTGGGGGGACACTGAAGCTTTCTTT.

This clone has only a few counts. The V gene is TRBV5-1, the J gene TRBJ2-3, with 14 bases identical to TRBD2. V was clipped by 4 bases and J by 5 bases; unmatched bases: 12. CDR1 is SGHRS and CDR2 is YFSETQ in the germline V gene. The CDR3 runs 18 residues. The CDR3 is CASSVIPGLAGVGDTQYF. The CDR3 DNA sequence: TGCGCCAGCAGCGTTATCCCGGGACTAGCGGGGGTGGGAGATACGCAGTATTTT.

The chain employs TRBV15 and TRBJ2-2; D not resolved. The germline V gene encodes CDR1 LNHNV and CDR2 YYDKDF (reference sequence). There are 16 residues in the CDR3. Trimming removed 0 bases at V and 0 bases at J, with 8 bases between. The CDR3 nucleotides read TGTGCCACCAGCAGAGATCATACAACGAACACCGGGGAGCTGTTTTTT. Amino acid sequence: CATSRDHTTNTGELFF. Full variable domain (remainder filled in from reference TRBV15 and TRBJ2-2): DAMVIQNPRYQVTQFGKPVTLSCSQTLNHNVMYWYQQKSSQAPKLLFHYYDKDFNNEADTPDNFQSRRPNTSFCFLDIRSPGLGDTAMYLCATSRDHTTNTGELFFGEGSRLTVL.

V is TRBV11-2 and J is TRBJ1-1; 7 bases map to TRBD1. CDR1 and CDR2 (germline): SGHAT, FQNNGV. The CDR3 runs to 13 residues. With 5 bases clipped from V and 5 bases from J, the junction kept 5 bases outside the gene matches. This CDR3 is CASSAGGGTEAFF. In DNA form, the CDR3 reads TGTGCCAGCAGCGCAGGGGGTGGGACTGAAGCTTTCTTT.

The table lists this clone with a count of one. CDR3 bases: TGCGCCAGCACCCTCCTAGTAGGGAGCGCAGATACGCAGTATTTT. Protein: CASTLLVGSADTQYF. The chain links TRBV5-1 to TRBJ2-3; D may be TRBD2 (5 bases). The CDR3 covers 15 residues. Germline CDR1 reads SGHRS; CDR2 reads YFSETQ. V was pared by 6 bases and J by 4 bases, with 18 bases between.

V is TRBV19 and J is TRBJ1-1; 9 bases agree with TRBD1. Unmatched junction bases numbered 4, after V lost 9 bases and J lost 8 bases. Germline assignment: CDR1 LNHDA and CDR2 SQIVND (reference sequence). The length of the CDR3 is 11 residues. DNA for the CDR3: TGTGCCAGCTGGACAGGGGTGGAAGCTTTCTTT. Its translation is CASWTGVEAFF. Variable domain in full (rest from reference TRBV19 and TRBJ1-1): DGGITQSPKYLFRKEGQNVTLSCEQNLNHDAMYWYRQDPGQGLRLIYYSQIVNDFQKGDIAEGYSVSREKKESFPLTVTSAQKNPTAFYLCASWTGVEAFFGQGTRLTVV.

The rearrangement links TRBV3-1 (or the pseudogene TRBV3-2) to TRBJ1-1, with a tentative D call TRBD1 (5 bases). Germline CDR1 is LGHDT and CDR2 is YNNKEL (reference sequence). This CDR3 comprises 14 residues. V was clipped by 4 bases and J by 7 bases, with 16 bases between them. The CDR3 is CASSRPGPTVEAFF. The CDR3 DNA is TGTGCCAGCAGCCGCCCCGGACCGACAGTTGAAGCTTTCTTT.

The chain joins TRBV10-1 to TRBJ1-1; the D gene is possibly TRBD1 (6 bases). The V gene lost 8 bases and the J gene lost 0 bases, with 10 bases spanning the gap. The CDR3 has 13 residues. Germline V gene sequence: CDR1 WNHNN, CDR2 SYGVQD (reference sequence). CDR3 nucleotide sequence: TGCGCCAGCCGGGGACACATGAACACTGAAGCTTTCTTT. It codes for CASRGHMNTEAFF.

The chain links TRBV19 to TRBJ2-1; weak D call: TRBD2 (6 bases). Trimming left V 3 bases short and J 4 bases short, with 10 bases between. Germline lookup yields CDR1 LNHDA and CDR2 SQIVND (reference sequence). The CDR3 contains 14 residues. Here the CDR3 DNA reads TGTGCCAGTAGTATCAGGACTATATACAATGAGCAGTTCTTC. Amino acids: CASSIRTIYNEQFF.

This rearrangement joins TRBV6-5 to TRBJ2-7, with TRBD1 matching 8 bases. V dropped 6 bases and J dropped 6; count of bases not matched to a gene: 7. CDR3 length equals 13 residues. Looked up from germline, CDR1 is MNHEY and CDR2 is SVGAGI. CDR3 protein: CASSGQGKGEQYF. The CDR3 DNA sequence: TGTGCCAGCAGCGGACAGGGAAAGGGCGAGCAGTACTTC.

V gene TRBV3-1 (or the pseudogene TRBV3-2) combines with J gene TRBJ1-4, with a tentative D call TRBD1 (6 bases). The length of the CDR3 is 16 residues. Germline V gene data show CDR1 as LGHDT and CDR2 as YNNKEL (reference sequence). Trimming pared 0 bases from V and 8 bases from J, leaving 16 bases between. CDR3 in amino acids: CASSQEGGGLEEKLFF. In nucleotides, the CDR3 is TGTGCCAGCAGCCAAGAAGGGGGGGGCTTAGAGGAAAAACTGTTTTTT.

V is TRBV29-1 and J is TRBJ1-4; TRBD1 aligns across 8 bases. The CDR3 has 20 residues. Unmatched junction bases numbered 28, after V lost 5 bases and J lost 8 bases. Looked up from germline, CDR1 is SQVTM and CDR2 is ANQGSEA. The CDR3 DNA reads TGCAGCGTTATATTCACCCCTAGTGTCGGACAGGGAGCGAAACCAGAAAAACTGTTTTTT. It is translated as CSVIFTPSVGQGAKPEKLFF.

The rearrangement uses TRBV21-1 and TRBJ2-7; TRBD1, the table's D call, lacks a check against the DNA. TRBV21-1 is deemed a pseudogene. The CDR3 is made up of 16 amino acids. The CDR3 DNA sequence: TGTGCCAGCAGCAAAGGGTATCCGGGACAGCCTTACGAGCAGTACTTC. It yields the protein CASSKGYPGQPYEQYF.

The chain couples TRBV7-2 to TRBJ2-3; tentatively, D is TRBD2 (6 bases). CDR1 is SGHTA and CDR2 is FQGNSA in the germline V gene. Between the trimmed V and J ends, which lost 3 bases and 8 bases, there was a span of 15 bases. The CDR3 is made up of 14 amino acids. In DNA, the CDR3 is TGTGCCAGCAGCTTCGACTGGGGGGAAGGTACGCAGTATTTT. Translation: CASSFDWGEGTQYF.

This sequence joins TRBV3-1 (or the pseudogene TRBV3-2) and TRBJ1-4; D unclear. The CDR3 is 15 amino acids. The V end lost 5 bases, the J end lost 5 bases, and 15 bases lay between the germline ends. CDR1 and CDR2 from the germline V gene are LGHDT and YNNKEL (reference sequence). The CDR3 loop is CASSSHTTRNEKLFF. The CDR3 coding sequence is TGTGCCAGCAGCTCCCATACAACCCGAAATGAAAAACTGTTTTTT.